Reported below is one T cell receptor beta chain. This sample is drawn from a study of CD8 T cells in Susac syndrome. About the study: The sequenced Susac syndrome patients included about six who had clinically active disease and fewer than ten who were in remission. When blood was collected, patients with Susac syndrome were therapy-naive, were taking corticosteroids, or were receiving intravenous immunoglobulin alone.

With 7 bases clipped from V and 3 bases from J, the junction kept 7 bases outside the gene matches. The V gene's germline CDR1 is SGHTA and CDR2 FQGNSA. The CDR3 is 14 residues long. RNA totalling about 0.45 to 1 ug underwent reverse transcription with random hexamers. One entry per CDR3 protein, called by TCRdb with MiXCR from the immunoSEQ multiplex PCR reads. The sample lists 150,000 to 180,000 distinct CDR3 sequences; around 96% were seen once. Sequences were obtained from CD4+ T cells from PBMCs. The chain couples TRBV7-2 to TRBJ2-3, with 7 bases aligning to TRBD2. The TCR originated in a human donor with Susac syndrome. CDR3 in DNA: TGTGCCAGCAACCCTGGGGGGGGGACAGATACGCAGTATTTT. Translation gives CASNPGGGTDTQYF.